These T cell receptor beta chains were read from a single sample in a study of Graves' ophthalmopathy and Graves' hyperthyroidism. TCRdb re-analysed the multiplex PCR reads in MiXCR, keeping a single row per CDR3 protein. In the table there are 740,000 or so distinct CDR3 sequences, approximately 40% of which are singletons. The sequenced material came from peripheral blood. All receptors derive from an adult man with Graves' ophthalmopathy. Both conserved end residues are part of each CDR3. A D gene is named only where the DNA matches it firmly. Only some rows state a clone size, as once, few, many or a class for expanded clones.

v_call	d_call	clone_size	j_call	cdr3_aa	cdr3_nt
TRBV20-1	-	-	TRBJ2-5	CSAERGGSQETQYF	TGCAGTGCCGAAAGGGGGGGGAGCCAAGAGACCCAGTACTTC
TRBV20-1	-	many	TRBJ2-7	CSAPDSSYEQYF	TGCAGTGCACCCGACAGTTCCTACGAGCAGTACTTC
TRBV10-3	-	-	TRBJ2-5	CARDHPVQETQYF	TGTGCTAGAGATCATCCAGTCCAAGAGACCCAGTACTTC
TRBV11-2	-	-	TRBJ2-7	CASSLVPQDTYEQYF	TGTGCCAGCAGCTTAGTCCCCCAAGATACCTACGAGCAGTACTTC
TRBV10-2	-	many	TRBJ1-2	CASSDGDRVTF	TGCGCCAGCAGTGACGGGGATCGTGTCACCTTC
TRBV9	-	few	TRBJ1-2	CASSQVPQGPYGYTF	TGTGCCAGCAGCCAAGTCCCTCAGGGGCCCTATGGCTACACCTTC
TRBV2	TRBD1	many	TRBJ2-5	CASSPLSRDRGLGF	TGTGCCAGCAGTCCACTGTCCCGGGACAGGGGGCTTGGCTTC
TRBV7-3	TRBD2	-	TRBJ2-5	CASSPPMRGDGETQYF	TGTGCCAGCAGCCCGCCTATGCGGGGGGACGGGGAGACCCAGTACTTC
TRBV7-9	-	-	TRBJ2-6	CASSQSRRGGANVLTF	TGTGCCAGCAGCCAAAGCCGGAGAGGTGGGGCCAACGTCCTGACTTTC
TRBV10-3	TRBD1	few	TRBJ2-7	CASSVSGTGSREQYF	TGTGCCAGCAGTGTCTCCGGGACAGGGTCGAGGGAGCAGTACTTC
TRBV5-8	TRBD2	-	TRBJ2-5	CASCLAGQETQYF	TGTGCCAGTTGTCTAGCGGGACAAGAGACCCAGTACTTC
TRBV25-1	-	few	TRBJ1-5	CASSAAVYQPQHF	TGTGCCAGCAGTGCGGCGGTATATCAGCCCCAGCATTTT
TRBV20-1	-	many	TRBJ1-4	CSATIGEKLFF	TGCAGTGCTACCATTGGGGAAAAACTGTTTTTT
TRBV6-6	-	few	TRBJ2-7	CASSTAGSDYEQYF	TGTGCCAGCTCAACCGCAGGGAGCGACTACGAGCAGTACTTC
TRBV10-3	-	many	TRBJ2-5	CAISGEETQYF	TGTGCCATCAGTGGGGAAGAGACCCAGTACTTC
TRBV15	-	-	TRBJ1-2	CATSGQPYGYTF	TGTGCCACCAGCGGACAGCCCTATGGCTACACCTTC